The next 18 T cell receptor beta chains were all read from a single sample in a study of blood T cell repertoires in COVID-19. Libraries were prepared by immunoSEQ multiplex PCR; TCRdb keeps only in-frame clonotypes and omits some of them. The table includes tens of thousands of clones, approximately 84% detected once. The sample was peripheral blood. All receptors come from a man between 70 and 80 years old with active or convalescent COVID-19.

This chain uses TRBV28 with TRBJ1-3; TRBD1 aligns across 9 bases. Unmatched junction bases numbered 6, after V lost 8 bases and J lost 4 bases. CDR1 is MDHEN and CDR2 is SYDVKM in the germline V gene. This CDR3 spans 14 amino acids. Here the CDR3 DNA reads TGTGCCAGCCGGGGACAGGGCTTAGGAAACACCATATATTTT. Translation gives CASRGQGLGNTIYF.

CDR3 coding DNA: TGTGCCACCAGCACATATCGGGGAAATCAGCCCCAGCATTTT. Protein sequence: CATSTYRGNQPQHF. The chain has TRBV15 and TRBJ1-5; D ambiguous. The V gene lost 4 bases and the J gene lost 4 bases, with 11 bases spanning the gap. The CDR3 runs to 14 residues. Germline loops: CDR1 LNHNV, CDR2 YYDKDF (reference sequence).

The chain employs TRBV27 and TRBJ2-5; 10 positions match TRBD2. The CDR3 totals 15 residues. Germline lookup yields CDR1 MNHEY and CDR2 SMNVEV (reference sequence). Unmatched junction bases numbered 5, after V lost 4 bases and J lost 3 bases. The CDR3 DNA follows: TGTGCCAGCAGTTCTTGGACTAGCGGAGAAGAGACCCAGTACTTC. Translating gives CASSSWTSGEETQYF.

This clone was picked up one time. The V gene is TRBV25-1, the J gene TRBJ2-1; the match to TRBD1 covers 8 bases. The CDR3 runs 15 residues. The V and J ends lost 2 bases and 8 bases, in that order; junction bases with no gene match: 8. CDR1 and CDR2 from the germline V gene are MGHDK and SYGVNS. CDR3 DNA: TGTGCCAGCAGTGAAGGACAGGGTTATTCGGATGAGCAGTTCTTC. This translates into CASSEGQGYSDEQFF.

CDR3 protein: CASSYRGHIGYEQYF. For the CDR3, the DNA is TGTGCCAGCAGTTACCGGGGACATATTGGGTACGAGCAGTACTTC. The rearrangement uses TRBV6-5 and TRBJ2-7; tentative D call: TRBD1 (6 bases). Germline loops: CDR1 MNHEY, CDR2 SVGAGI. The CDR3 runs to 15 residues. Trimming shortened V by 2 bases and J by 4 bases, and 15 bases separated the two germline ends.

The chain links TRBV4-2 to TRBJ2-2; perhaps TRBD1 as D (5 bases). The CDR3 spans 16 residues. The V gene lost 3 bases and the J gene lost 1 base, with 12 bases spanning the gap. Germline CDR1 LGHNA, CDR2 YNFKEQ. In DNA form, the CDR3 reads TGTGCCAGCAGCCATCCCTTACAGGAGAACACCGGGGAGCTGTTTTTT. This codes for CASSHPLQENTGELFF.

The chain is built from TRBV28 and TRBJ2-7; TRBD2 agrees at 7 bases. Germline trimming cut 3 bases from V and 3 bases from J; bases unmatched to any gene: 8. The CDR3 runs 15 residues. In germline, CDR1 is MDHEN, CDR2 SYDVKM. This CDR3 reads CASSLGGSPLYEQYF. The CDR3 DNA sequence: TGTGCCAGCAGTTTGGGGGGGTCTCCACTCTACGAGCAGTACTTC.

The J gene is TRBJ2-3, the V gene TRBV5-1; TRBD1 agrees at 10 bases. V trimming: 4 bases; J trimming: 3 bases; junction bases outside the gene matches: 5. The germline gives CDR1 SGHRS, CDR2 YFSETQ. The CDR3 totals 15 residues. As DNA, the CDR3 is TGCGCCAGCAGCGTTGGGACAGGGGCGACAGATACGCAGTATTTT. Translated, it gives CASSVGTGATDTQYF.

V usage is TRBV4-2 and J usage is TRBJ1-2; 11 bases fit TRBD1. With 3 bases clipped from V and 2 bases from J, the junction kept 2 bases outside the gene matches. The CDR3 is 15 residues long. CDR1 LGHNA and CDR2 YNFKEQ come from the germline V gene. The CDR3, as DNA: TGTGCCAGCAGCCACGGGACAGGGGGGAACTATGGCTACACCTTC. It translates to CASSHGTGGNYGYTF.

In its sample, this clone was seen a few times. The J gene is TRBJ2-1, the V gene TRBV30, with TRBD1 matching 8 bases. CDR1 is GTSNPN, CDR2 SVGIG, per germline (reference sequence). With 4 bases clipped from V and 0 bases from J, the junction kept 14 bases outside the gene matches. CDR3 size: 18 residues. CDR3 sequence reads: CAWKSRQGARGSYNEQFF. The CDR3 nucleotides are TGTGCCTGGAAAAGTCGCCAGGGGGCAAGGGGCTCCTACAATGAGCAGTTCTTC. Using reference TRBV30 and TRBJ2-1 for the parts outside the CDR3, the full variable domain is SQTIHQWPATLVQPVGSPLSLECTVEGTSNPNLYWYRQAAGRGLQLLFYSVGIGQISSEVPQNLSASRPQDRQFILSSKKLLLSDSGFYLCAWKSRQGARGSYNEQFFGPGTRLTVL.

This CDR3 is CAWSAATNEKLFF. Written as DNA, the CDR3 is TGTGCCTGGAGTGCAGCAACTAATGAAAAACTGTTTTTT. This chain uses TRBV30 with TRBJ1-4, with D unclear. V shed 1 base and J shed 0 bases, with 3 bases lying between them. In germline, CDR1 is GTSNPN, CDR2 SVGIG (reference sequence). This CDR3 contains 13 residues.

The rearrangement uses TRBV3-1 (or the pseudogene TRBV3-2) and TRBJ1-4; 11 nucleotides agree with TRBD1. The V gene's germline CDR1 is LGHDT and CDR2 YNNKEL (reference sequence). The junction had 14 bases not matched to a gene; V was cut back by 2 bases and J by 3 bases. The CDR3 has 20 amino acids. The CDR3 nucleotides read TGTGCCAGCAGCCAAAATGGGTGGACAGGGGGCGTTGGAGCTAATGAAAAACTGTTTTTT. Residues: CASSQNGWTGGVGANEKLFF.

The genes are TRBV25-1 and TRBJ1-4; no clear D. From germline, CDR1 is MGHDK and CDR2 SYGVNS. CDR3 length equals 15 residues. V was trimmed by 2 bases and J by 4 bases, leaving 11 bases between them. CDR3 in amino acids: CASSETTGFNEKLFF. DNA of the CDR3: TGTGCCAGCAGTGAAACGACTGGGTTTAATGAAAAACTGTTTTTT.

This sequence joins TRBV19 and TRBJ2-1, with 8 nucleotides matching TRBD2. With V trimmed by 4 bases and J by 9 bases, 5 bases remained unmatched. The CDR3 runs 13 residues. Germline V gives CDR1 LNHDA, CDR2 SQIVND (reference sequence). The CDR3 protein is CASSKGGGFEQFF. The CDR3 nucleotides are TGTGCCAGTAGTAAGGGCGGGGGGTTTGAGCAGTTCTTC.

This clone was seen a handful of times. The J gene is TRBJ1-5, the V gene TRBV28; tentatively, D is TRBD1 (5 bases). V was cut by 8 bases and J by 10 bases, with 18 bases left in between. Germline V lookup: CDR1 MDHEN, CDR2 SYDVKM. The CDR3 totals 13 residues. CDR3 protein: CASLPQGFRPQHF. For the CDR3, the DNA is TGTGCCAGCTTACCCCAGGGTTTTCGACCCCAGCATTTT.

This chain links TRBV6-5 with TRBJ2-7; a weak D match, TRBD2 (7 bases). The CDR3 consists of 15 residues. Per the germline V gene, CDR1 is MNHEY and CDR2 is SVGAGI. V was pared by 10 bases and J by 1 base, with 20 bases between. CDR3 sequence (DNA): TGTGCCACCGCACGGGGAGGGGGGTTTTCCTACGAGCAGTACTTC. It codes for CATARGGGFSYEQYF.

This rearrangement joins TRBV24-1 to TRBJ1-2; unclear D gene. V was clipped by 1 base and J by 0 bases, with 5 bases between them. Germline-derived CDR1 and CDR2 are KGHDR and SFDVKD. The CDR3 sequence is 14 residues long. The CDR3 DNA sequence: TGTGCCACCAGTGATTTCCAAACTAACTATGGCTACACCTTC. Translated: CATSDFQTNYGYTF.

The chain couples TRBV19 to TRBJ1-2, with 10 bases aligning to TRBD1. The V gene's germline CDR1 is LNHDA and CDR2 SQIVND (reference sequence). V lost 4 bases, J lost 11 bases, and 10 bases stayed unmatched. The CDR3 is 14 residues long. CDR3 in DNA: TGTGCCAGTAGTACGCTGACAGGGGGCGCGCCTTACACCTTC. Protein sequence: CASSTLTGGAPYTF.